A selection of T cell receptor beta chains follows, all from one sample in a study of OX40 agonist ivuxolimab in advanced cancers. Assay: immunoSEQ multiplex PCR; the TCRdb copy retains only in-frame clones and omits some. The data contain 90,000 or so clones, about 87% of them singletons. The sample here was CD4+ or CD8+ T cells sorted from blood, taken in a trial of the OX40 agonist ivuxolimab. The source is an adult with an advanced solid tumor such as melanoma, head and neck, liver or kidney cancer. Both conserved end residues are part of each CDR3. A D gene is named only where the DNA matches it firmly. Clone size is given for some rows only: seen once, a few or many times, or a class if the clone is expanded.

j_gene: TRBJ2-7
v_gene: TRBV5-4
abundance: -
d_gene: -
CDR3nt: TGTGCCAGCAGCAGGGGGACTACCTACGAGCAGTACTTC
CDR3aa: CASSRGTTYEQYF

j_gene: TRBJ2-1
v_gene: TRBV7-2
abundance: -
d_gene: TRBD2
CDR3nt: TGTGCCAGCAGCTTAGGGACTCTAGCGGGAGTACAGGATGAGCAGTTCTTC
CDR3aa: CASSLGTLAGVQDEQFF

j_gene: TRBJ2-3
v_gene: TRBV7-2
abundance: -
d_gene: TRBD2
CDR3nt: TGTGCCAGCAGCCAGTTAGCGGGAGACGTGGATACGCAGTATTTT
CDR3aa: CASSQLAGDVDTQYF

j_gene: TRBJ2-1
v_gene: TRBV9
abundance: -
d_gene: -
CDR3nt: TGTGCCAGCAGCCAAGGAGGGTGGGGGGCGATCAATGAGCAGTTCTTC
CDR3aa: CASSQGGWGAINEQFF

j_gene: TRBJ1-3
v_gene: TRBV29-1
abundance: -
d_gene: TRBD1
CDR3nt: TGCAGCGCTGACCCCCGGGACAGGGGCTCTGGAAACACCATATATTTT
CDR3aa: CSADPRDRGSGNTIYF

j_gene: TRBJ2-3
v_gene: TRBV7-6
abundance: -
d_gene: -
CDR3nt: TGTGCCAGCAGCTTTCTCAGGGATACGCAGTATTTT
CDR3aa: CASSFLRDTQYF

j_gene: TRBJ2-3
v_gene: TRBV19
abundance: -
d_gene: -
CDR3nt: TGTGCCAGTAGGCTATCGCCCTCCCCTAATGGGGCAGATACGCAGTATTTT
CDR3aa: CASRLSPSPNGADTQYF

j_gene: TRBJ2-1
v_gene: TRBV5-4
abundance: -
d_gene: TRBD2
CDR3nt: TGTGCCAGCAGCACCCACTCCCGGGGCGGGAGGGCCTTTTTCAGTGAGCAGTTCTTC
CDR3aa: CASSTHSRGGRAFFSEQFF

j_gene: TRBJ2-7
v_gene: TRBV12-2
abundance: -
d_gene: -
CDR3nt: TGTGCAAGTCGCTCAAAGGCCCTAGCTGTGTACGAGCAGTACTTC
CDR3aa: CASRSKALAVYEQYF

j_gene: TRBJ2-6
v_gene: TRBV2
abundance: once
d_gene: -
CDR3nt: TGTGCCAGCAGGTCGACAGGGAGGGGCGCTGGGGCCAACGTCCTGACTTTC
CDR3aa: CASRSTGRGAGANVLTF

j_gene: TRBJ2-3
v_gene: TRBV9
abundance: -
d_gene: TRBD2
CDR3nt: TGTGCCAGCAGCAGTAGCGGGGGGTCCGTCACAGATACGCAGTATTTT
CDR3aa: CASSSSGGSVTDTQYF

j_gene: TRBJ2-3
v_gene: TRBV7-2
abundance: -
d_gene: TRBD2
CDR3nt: TGTGCCAGCAGGCATGCGACTAGCGCCACAGATACGCAGTATTTT
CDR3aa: CASRHATSATDTQYF

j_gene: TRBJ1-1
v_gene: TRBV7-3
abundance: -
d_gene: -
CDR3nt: TGTGCCAGCAGCGTCAATCAGAACACTGAAGCTTTCTTT
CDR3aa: CASSVNQNTEAFF

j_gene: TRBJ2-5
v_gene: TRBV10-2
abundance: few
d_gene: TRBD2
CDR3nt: TGCGCCAGCAGTGACGTGGGAGGGCCGTCACAGACCCAGTACTTC
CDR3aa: CASSDVGGPSQTQYF

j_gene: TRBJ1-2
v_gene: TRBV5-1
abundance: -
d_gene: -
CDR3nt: TGCGCCAGCAGCTTGTGGCTCTACAGGGATGGCTACACCTTC
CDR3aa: CASSLWLYRDGYTF

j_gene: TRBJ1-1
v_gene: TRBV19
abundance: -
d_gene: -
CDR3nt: TGTACCAGTAATCCCGGGAGGAAGGCTGAAGCTTTCTTT
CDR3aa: CTSNPGRKAEAFF

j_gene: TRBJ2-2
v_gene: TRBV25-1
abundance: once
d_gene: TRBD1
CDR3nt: TGTGCCAGCAGTGATCGGACAGGGGGCCGCTCATTCGGGGAGCTGTTTTTT
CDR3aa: CASSDRTGGRSFGELFF

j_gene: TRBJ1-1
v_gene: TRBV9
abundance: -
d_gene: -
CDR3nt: TGTGCCAGCAGCGTAATAGCAACCACTGAAGCTTTCTTT
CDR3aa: CASSVIATTEAFF

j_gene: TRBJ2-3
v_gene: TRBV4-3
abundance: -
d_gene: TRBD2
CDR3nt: TGCGCCAGCAGCCGCAGGTGGACTAGCGGGGTTAGCACAGATACGCAGTATTTT
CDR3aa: CASSRRWTSGVSTDTQYF

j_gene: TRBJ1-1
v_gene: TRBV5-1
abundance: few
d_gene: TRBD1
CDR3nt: TGCGCCAGCAGCTTGGGAAGGAGACAGGGGAACACTGAAGCTTTCTTT
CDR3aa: CASSLGRRQGNTEAFF